This T cell receptor beta chain was identified during a study of Graves' ophthalmopathy and Graves' hyperthyroidism. Moderate-to-severe activity, CAS at least 3, NOSPECS at least 4 and duration under 3 months characterized donors with ophthalmopathy. The PBMCs used were ones drawn from less than 12 ml of fresh peripheral blood. RNA transcripts provided the template for amplifying TCR beta CDR3 regions. HTBI primers served in a first-round RT-PCR, which a second-round multiplex PCR followed. Via MiXCR, TCRdb re-called the multiplex PCR reads, giving one row per CDR3 protein. The sample records about 240,000 distinct CDR3 sequences, 45% being singletons. The sample holds one count of this clonotype. What it recognizes is unknown. Study observations and caveats: Most expanded thyroid clonotypes above 0.001 frequency also appeared in blood.

Germline CDR1 SGHTA, CDR2 FQGNSA. V trimming: 5 bases; J trimming: 6 bases; junction bases outside the gene matches: 21. The CDR3 covers 18 residues. Sequencing was carried out using peripheral blood. The chain carries TRBV7-2 and TRBJ2-7, with 8 bases aligning to TRBD1. This TCR derives from an adult man with Graves' ophthalmopathy. Here the CDR3 reads CASSLQPTGASTASEQYF. CDR3 coding DNA: TGTGCCAGCAGCCTTCAACCGACAGGGGCCTCCACGGCCAGCGAGCAGTACTTC. Variable domain in full (rest from reference TRBV7-2 and TRBJ2-7): GAGVSQSPSNKVTEKGKDVELRCDPISGHTALYWYRQSLGQGLEFLIYFQGNSAPDKSGLPSDRFSAERTGGSVSTLTIQRTQQEDSAVYLCASSLQPTGASTASEQYFGPGTRLTVT.